This T cell receptor (beta chain) comes out of a study of T cell responses to AZD1222 COVID-19 vaccine. Here immunoSEQ multiplex PCR was the method, and the copy in TCRdb shows in-frame clones only, minus some. The sample has some 110,000 clones; 80% to 90% are singletons. Worth noting for this clone: Its antigen is not identified.

Looked up from germline, CDR1 is LGHDT and CDR2 is YNNKEL (reference sequence). The CDR3 has 17 residues. V lost 2 bases to trimming and J lost 0 bases, with 11 bases between them. Overall study results and limits: Spike-specific TCR breadth and depth went up after people got two AZD1222 doses.

The material was peripheral blood, obtained 28 days after the second AZD1222 dose. The source is an adult who received the AZD1222 COVID-19 vaccine. The rearrangement joins TRBV3-1 (or the pseudogene TRBV3-2) to TRBJ2-6; D call uncertain. DNA for the CDR3: TGTGCCAGCAGCCAAAGGCAGGCATTCTCTGGGGCCAACGTCCTGACTTTC. It yields the protein CASSQRQAFSGANVLTF.